The rows below give T cell receptor beta chains drawn from one sample of a study of T cells in Graves' hyperthyroidism and ophthalmopathy. TCRdb analysed the multiplex PCR reads with MiXCR anew, one entry per CDR3 protein. This table has 300,000 or so distinct CDR3 sequences, about 18% appearing once. Specimen: blood. These TCRs come from a woman aged 50 to 60 with Graves' hyperthyroidism. The CDR3 runs from the conserved cysteine through the conserved F or W. Fields, in order: CDR3 length, V gene, clone size, J gene, D gene, CDR3 protein, CDR3 DNA. A D gene is named only where the DNA matches it firmly. Not every row has a clone size; where given, it reads once, few, many or a size class.

length: 14
V: TRBV28
size: NA
J: TRBJ1-5
D: NA
CDR3: CASSLWTESQPQHF
DNA: TGTGCCAGCAGTTTATGGACAGAGTCTCAGCCCCAGCATTTT

length: 15
V: TRBV6-1
size: NA
J: TRBJ2-3
D: TRBD2
CDR3: CASIGTSGKGDTQYF
DNA: TGTGCCAGCATCGGGACTAGCGGGAAGGGAGATACGCAGTATTTT

length: 13
V: TRBV12-3/TRBV12-4
size: few
J: TRBJ1-2
D: NA
CDR3: CASSKDRRYGYTF
DNA: TGTGCCAGCAGCAAAGACAGGCGGTATGGCTACACCTTC

length: 16
V: TRBV6-2/TRBV6-3
size: NA
J: TRBJ1-5
D: NA
CDR3: CASSPSGGVRNQPQHF
DNA: TGTGCCAGCAGTCCAAGCGGGGGGGTTCGAAATCAGCCCCAGCATTTT

length: 14
V: TRBV7-3
size: few
J: TRBJ2-2
D: NA
CDR3: CASSLTGGTGELFF
DNA: TGTGCCAGCAGCTTAACGGGGGGCACCGGGGAGCTGTTTTTT

length: 13
V: TRBV20-1
size: many
J: TRBJ1-1
D: NA
CDR3: CSASQGMTTEAFF
DNA: TGCAGTGCTTCCCAGGGTATGACCACTGAAGCTTTCTTT

length: 16
V: TRBV5-1
size: many
J: TRBJ2-2
D: TRBD2
CDR3: CASSPELAANTGELFF
DNA: TGCGCCAGCAGCCCAGAACTAGCGGCGAACACCGGGGAGCTGTTTTTT

length: 16
V: TRBV7-2
size: few
J: TRBJ2-4
D: TRBD2
CDR3: CASSLDSGSTKNIQYF
DNA: TGTGCCAGCAGCTTAGACAGCGGGAGTACCAAAAACATTCAGTACTTC

length: 14
V: TRBV14
size: NA
J: TRBJ2-7
D: NA
CDR3: CASSQAGATGEQYF
DNA: TGTGCCAGCAGCCAGGCCGGGGCAACGGGCGAGCAGTACTTC

length: 16
V: TRBV10-3
size: NA
J: TRBJ1-1
D: TRBD1
CDR3: CAIRLGQGAENTEAFF
DNA: TGTGCCATCAGACTCGGACAGGGGGCGGAGAACACTGAAGCTTTCTTT